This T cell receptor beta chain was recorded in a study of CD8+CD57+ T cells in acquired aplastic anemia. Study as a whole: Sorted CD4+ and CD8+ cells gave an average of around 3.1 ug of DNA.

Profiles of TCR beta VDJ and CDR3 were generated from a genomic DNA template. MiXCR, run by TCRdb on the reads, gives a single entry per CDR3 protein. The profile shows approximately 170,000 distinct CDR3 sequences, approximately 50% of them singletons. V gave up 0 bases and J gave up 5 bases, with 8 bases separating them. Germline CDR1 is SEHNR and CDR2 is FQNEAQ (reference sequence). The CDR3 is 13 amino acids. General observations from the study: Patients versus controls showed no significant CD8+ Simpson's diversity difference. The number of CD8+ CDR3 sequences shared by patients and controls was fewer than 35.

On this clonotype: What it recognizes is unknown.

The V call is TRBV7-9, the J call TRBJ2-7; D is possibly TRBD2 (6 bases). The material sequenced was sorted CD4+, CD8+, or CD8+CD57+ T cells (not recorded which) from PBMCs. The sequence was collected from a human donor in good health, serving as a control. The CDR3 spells CASSLAGGNEQYF. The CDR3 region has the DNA TGTGCCAGCAGCTTAGCTGGGGGGAACGAGCAGTACTTC.